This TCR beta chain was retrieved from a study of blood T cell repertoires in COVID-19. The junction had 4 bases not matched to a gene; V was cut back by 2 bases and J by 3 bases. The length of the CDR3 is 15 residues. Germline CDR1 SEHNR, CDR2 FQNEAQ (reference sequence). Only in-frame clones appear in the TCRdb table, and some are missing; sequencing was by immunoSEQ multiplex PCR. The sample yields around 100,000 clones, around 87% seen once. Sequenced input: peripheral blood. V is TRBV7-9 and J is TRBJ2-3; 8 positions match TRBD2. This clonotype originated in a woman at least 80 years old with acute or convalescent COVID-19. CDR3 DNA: TGTGCCAGCAGCTTAAGGAGCGGGAGAACAGATACGCAGTATTTT. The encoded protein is CASSLRSGRTDTQYF.